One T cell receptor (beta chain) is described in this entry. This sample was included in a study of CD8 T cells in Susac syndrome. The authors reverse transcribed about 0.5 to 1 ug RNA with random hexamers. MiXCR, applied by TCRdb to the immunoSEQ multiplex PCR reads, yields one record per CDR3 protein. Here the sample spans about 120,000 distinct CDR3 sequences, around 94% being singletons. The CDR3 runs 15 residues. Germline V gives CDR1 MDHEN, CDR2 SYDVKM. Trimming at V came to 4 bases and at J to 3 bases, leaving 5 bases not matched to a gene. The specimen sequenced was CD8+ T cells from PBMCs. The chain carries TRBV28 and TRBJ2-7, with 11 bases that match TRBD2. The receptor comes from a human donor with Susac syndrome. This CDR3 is CASSSLAGAIYEQYF. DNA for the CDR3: TGTGCCAGCAGTTCACTAGCGGGGGCCATCTACGAGCAGTACTTC.